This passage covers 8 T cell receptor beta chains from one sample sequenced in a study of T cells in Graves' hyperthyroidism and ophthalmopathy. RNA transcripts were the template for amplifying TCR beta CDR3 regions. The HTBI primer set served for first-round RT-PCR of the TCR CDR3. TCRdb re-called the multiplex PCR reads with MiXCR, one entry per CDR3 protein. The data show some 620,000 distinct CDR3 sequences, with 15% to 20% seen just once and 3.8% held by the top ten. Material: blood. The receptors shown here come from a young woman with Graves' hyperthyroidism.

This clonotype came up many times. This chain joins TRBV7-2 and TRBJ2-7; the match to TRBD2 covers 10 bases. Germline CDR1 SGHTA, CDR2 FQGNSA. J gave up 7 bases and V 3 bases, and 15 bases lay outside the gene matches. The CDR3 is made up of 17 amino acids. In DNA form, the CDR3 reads TGTGCCAGCAGCTTGGGGTTTGAAGCGGGAGGGCCGGGGGAGCAGTACTTC. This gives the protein CASSLGFEAGGPGEQYF.

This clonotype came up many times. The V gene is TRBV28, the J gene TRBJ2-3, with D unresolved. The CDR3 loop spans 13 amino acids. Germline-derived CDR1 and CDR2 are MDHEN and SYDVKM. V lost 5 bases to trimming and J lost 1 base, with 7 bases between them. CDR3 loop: CASSMDGTDTQYF. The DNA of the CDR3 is TGTGCCAGCAGTATGGACGGCACAGATACGCAGTATTTT.

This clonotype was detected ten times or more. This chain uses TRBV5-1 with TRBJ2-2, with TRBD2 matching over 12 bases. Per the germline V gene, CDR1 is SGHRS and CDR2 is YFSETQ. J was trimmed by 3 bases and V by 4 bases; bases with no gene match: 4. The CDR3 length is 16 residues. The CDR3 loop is CASSIPSGRDTGELFF. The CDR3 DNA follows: TGCGCCAGCAGCATTCCTAGCGGGAGGGACACCGGGGAGCTGTTTTTT. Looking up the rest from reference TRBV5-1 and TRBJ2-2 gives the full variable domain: KAGVTQTPRYLIKTRGQQVTLSCSPISGHRSVSWYQQTPGQGLQFLFEYFSETQRNKGNFPGRFSGRQFSNSRSEMNVSTLELGDSALYLCASSIPSGRDTGELFFGEGSRLTVL.

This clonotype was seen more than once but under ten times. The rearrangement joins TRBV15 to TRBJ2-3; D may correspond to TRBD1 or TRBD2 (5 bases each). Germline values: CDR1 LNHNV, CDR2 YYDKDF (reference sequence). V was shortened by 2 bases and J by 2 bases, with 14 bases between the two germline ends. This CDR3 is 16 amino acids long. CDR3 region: CATSRSGTYYTDTQYF. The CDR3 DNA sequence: TGTGCCACCAGCAGATCCGGGACGTACTACACAGATACGCAGTATTTT.

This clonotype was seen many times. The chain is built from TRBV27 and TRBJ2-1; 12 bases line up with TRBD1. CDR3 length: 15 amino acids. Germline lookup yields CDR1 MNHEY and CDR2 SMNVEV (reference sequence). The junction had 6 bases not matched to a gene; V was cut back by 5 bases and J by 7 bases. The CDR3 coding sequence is TGTGCCAGCAGTACGGGACAGGGGGCTTGGAATGAGCAGTTCTTC. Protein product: CASSTGQGAWNEQFF.

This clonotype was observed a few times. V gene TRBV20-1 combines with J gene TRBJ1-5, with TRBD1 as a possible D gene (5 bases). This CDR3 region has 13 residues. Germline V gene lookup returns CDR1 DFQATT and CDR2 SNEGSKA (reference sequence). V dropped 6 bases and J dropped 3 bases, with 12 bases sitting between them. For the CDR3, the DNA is TGCAGTGCAAGCGGACAATTCAATCAGCCCCAGCATTTT. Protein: CSASGQFNQPQHF.

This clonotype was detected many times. The CDR3 spells CATMRGNSNQPQHF. The CDR3 nucleotides read TGTGCCACCATGCGGGGGAATAGCAATCAGCCCCAGCATTTT. The J gene is TRBJ1-5, the V gene TRBV6-2 or TRBV6-3, with a weak D call TRBD1 (5 bases). The CDR3 has 14 amino acids. Germline V gene lookup returns CDR1 MNHEY and CDR2 SVGEGT. V lost 10 bases and J 0 bases, leaving 13 bases between the germline ends.

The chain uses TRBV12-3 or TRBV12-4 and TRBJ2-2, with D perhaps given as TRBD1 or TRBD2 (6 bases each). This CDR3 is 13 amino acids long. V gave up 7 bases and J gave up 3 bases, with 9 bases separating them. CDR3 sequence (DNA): TGTGCCAGCAAAAGGGGGGACACCGGGGAGCTGTTTTTT. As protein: CASKRGDTGELFF.